This T cell receptor (beta chain) stems from a study of blood T cell repertoires in COVID-19. Study at large: Collection of acute and convalescent COVID-19 samples took place in the United States, Italy and Spain. T cells, B-cell-depleted T cells, or PBMCs supplied cDNA or gDNA.

Data came from immunoSEQ multiplex PCR; TCRdb stores just in-frame clones and leaves some out. The profile shows approximately 170,000 clones, 84% of them singletons. The study drew participants aged about 18 to 89 years from 24 US areas. Recovered Cohort 3 donors showed two negative PCRs, clearance, or symptom resolution. V lost 5 bases, J lost 6 bases, and 5 bases stayed unmatched. The CDR3 has 13 residues. Sequencing used PBMCs or T cells enriched from blood (not recorded which). The J gene is TRBJ2-7, the V gene TRBV12-3 or TRBV12-4; TRBD1 agrees at 9 bases. This TCR came from a man aged 45-60 years who had recovered from COVID-19. CDR3 amino acids: CASSPETGGEQYF. In DNA form, the CDR3 reads TGTGCCAGCAGTCCGGAGACAGGGGGCGAGCAGTACTTC.